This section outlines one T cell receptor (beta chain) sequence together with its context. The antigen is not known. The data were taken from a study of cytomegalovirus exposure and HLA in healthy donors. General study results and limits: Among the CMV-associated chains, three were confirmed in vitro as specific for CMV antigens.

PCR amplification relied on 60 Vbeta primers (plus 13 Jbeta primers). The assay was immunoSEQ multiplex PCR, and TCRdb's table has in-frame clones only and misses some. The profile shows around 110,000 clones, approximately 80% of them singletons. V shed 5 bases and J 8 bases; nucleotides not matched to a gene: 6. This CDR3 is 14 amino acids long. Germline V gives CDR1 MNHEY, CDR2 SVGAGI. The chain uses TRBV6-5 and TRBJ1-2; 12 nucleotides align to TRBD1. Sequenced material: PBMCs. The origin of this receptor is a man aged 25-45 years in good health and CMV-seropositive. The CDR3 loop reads CASSKRDRGRGYTF. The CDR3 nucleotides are TGTGCCAGCAGTAAGAGGGACAGGGGGCGAGGCTACACCTTC.